Below, one TCR beta chain is given with its context. Antigen specificity is unknown. A second PCR of roughly 7 to 11 cycles used a sample-barcoded 5' primer and a J-beta primer mix. Each CDR3 protein is one row after TCRdb ran MiXCR on the 5' RACE reads. The top ten clones hold about 6.7% of a sample with about 1.4 million distinct CDR3 sequences, approximately 59% of them seen once. This sample is drawn from a study of blood T cells in healthy people across ages. Study-wide results and limits: With age, beta diversity per million T cells declined roughly linearly, significantly by 30 to 50. Diversity of TCR beta correlated strongly with naive T cell percentage. More naive CD4+ cells and higher diversity marked long-lived donors relative to aged donors.

The sequenced material came from blood. The sequence was obtained from a young man in good health.

The CDR3 region has the DNA TGCAGCGTTGAGGACACCTCCTACGAGCAGTACTTC. Its translation is CSVEDTSYEQYF. The V call is TRBV29-1, the J call TRBJ2-7; tentatively, D is TRBD1 (5 bases). The V end lost 3 bases, the J end lost 0 bases, and 6 bases lay between the germline ends. Germline V gene lookup returns CDR1 SQVTM and CDR2 ANQGSEA. This CDR3 contains 12 residues.